This T cell receptor beta chain was identified in a study of regulatory T cells in long-lasting Graves disease. Germline V gene lookup returns CDR1 MGHDK and CDR2 SYGVNS. This CDR3 is built from 17 residues. Time point specified: persistent/refractory GD, antithyroid drugs over 5 years with positive TRAb. PBMC RNA was the source of the TCR library. Both iRepertoire HTBI primers and Arm-PCR of CDR3 regions were used to build the TCR beta libraries. TCRdb passed the multiplex PCR reads through MiXCR, listing each CDR3 protein once. The repertoire holds roughly 300,000 distinct CDR3 sequences, with 20% to 25% as singletons.

This TCR came from a female donor with Graves disease. The sample here was peripheral blood mononuclear cells (PBMCs), taken when the disease was refractory, from a patient treated with antithyroid drugs. The chain recombines TRBV25-1 with TRBJ2-7; perhaps TRBD1 as D (6 bases). DNA for the CDR3: TGTGCGTGCAGGGGAGACCCCACCAGCAAAAAAACCTACGAGCAGTACTTC. As protein: CACRGDPTSKKTYEQYF.